The 21 T cell receptor beta chains in this list originate from one sample, sequenced in a study of CD8+ T cells in alopecia areata. Extraction and reverse transcription of RNA yielded cDNA as the sequencing template. Clones were read by immunoSEQ multiplex PCR, and TCRdb kept only the in-frame ones, dropping some. The data show 150,000 or so clones, around 60% seen once. The specimen comprised CD4+ T cells sorted from blood, sampled at week 0. These receptors all come from a human donor with alopecia areata.

In its sample, this clone was seen once. The V gene is TRBV29-1, the J gene TRBJ1-3, with D tentatively TRBD1 (5 bases). CDR1 and CDR2 from the germline V gene are SQVTM and ANQGSEA. V lost 7 bases, J lost 0 bases, and 13 bases lay in between. This CDR3 region has 14 residues. In nucleotides, the CDR3 is TGCAGCGCCATCAGGGACCACTCTGGAAACACCATATATTTT. The encoded protein is CSAIRDHSGNTIYF.

This clone was found once. CDR3 coding DNA: TGTGCCAGCAGCTTGGCGGGACAGAACTATGGCTACACCTTC. It yields the protein CASSLAGQNYGYTF. The chain couples TRBV5-6 to TRBJ1-2; 7 bases agree with TRBD1. J was trimmed by 2 bases and V by 0 bases; bases with no gene match: 1. From germline, CDR1 is SGHDT and CDR2 YYEEEE. The CDR3 contains 14 residues. Full variable domain (outside the CDR3, taken from reference TRBV5-6 and TRBJ1-2): DAGVTQSPTHLIKTRGQQVTLRCSPKSGHDTVSWYQQALGQGPQFIFQYYEEEERQRGNFPDRFSGHQFPNYSSELNVNALLLGDSALYLCASSLAGQNYGYTFGSGTRLTVV.

For the CDR3, the DNA is TGTGCCAGCTCCGGTACAGGGGGCCCCACAGATACGCAGTATTTT. It codes for CASSGTGGPTDTQYF. The V call is TRBV18, the J call TRBJ2-3, with 9 bases identical to TRBD1. V lost 6 bases, J lost 2 bases, and 6 bases stayed unmatched. The CDR3 sequence is 15 residues long. The germline gives CDR1 KGHSH, CDR2 LQKENI.

This clone was detected a few times. This chain connects TRBV7-8 to TRBJ1-2, with 8 bases lining up with TRBD1. The CDR3 contains 15 residues. The V segment lost 7 bases and the J segment 6 bases; nucleotides outside the gene matches: 13. CDR1 is SGHVS and CDR2 is FQNEAQ in the germline V gene. DNA of the CDR3: TGTGCCAGCACCATAAACCCGGGACAGGAAAATGGCTACACCTTC. Its translation: CASTINPGQENGYTF.

This clone has just a few counts. The CDR3, as DNA: TGTGCCAGCAGCCAAGACAGGGCCGTCTACACCTTC. As protein: CASSQDRAVYTF. This sequence joins TRBV14 and TRBJ1-2, with D tentatively TRBD1 (5 bases). The V and J ends lost 0 bases and 10 bases respectively, with 9 bases between them. Germline CDR1 and CDR2: SGHDN and FVKESK. The CDR3 spans 12 residues.

The chain uses TRBV5-1 and TRBJ2-7, with D maybe TRBD1 (5 bases). The germline gives CDR1 SGHRS, CDR2 YFSETQ. This CDR3 contains 15 residues. V was trimmed by 4 bases and J by 0 bases, leaving 14 bases between them. The DNA of the CDR3 is TGCGCCAGCAGCACCACAGGTTCGGTCTCCTACGAGCAGTACTTC. It specifies CASSTTGSVSYEQYF.

The chain employs TRBV6-5 and TRBJ2-7; 8 bases are shared with TRBD1. V shed 0 bases, J shed 3 bases, and the junction held 4 bases outside the gene matches. CDR1 MNHEY and CDR2 SVGAGI come from the germline V gene. This CDR3 is 15 amino acids long. The CDR3 DNA is TGTGCCAGCAGTTACTCTCAGGGGGCCCTCTACGAGCAGTACTTC. Its protein is CASSYSQGALYEQYF.

The chain is built from TRBV15 and TRBJ1-6; tentative D call: TRBD1 (5 bases). Germline CDR1 and CDR2: LNHNV and YYDKDF (reference sequence). The CDR3 loop spans 15 amino acids. Trimming pared 0 bases from V and 5 bases from J, leaving 8 bases between. The CDR3 DNA reads as TGTGCCACCAGCAGAGATCGGGGGGATAATTCACCCCTCCACTTT. This encodes CATSRDRGDNSPLHF.

DNA for the CDR3: TGTGCCAGCAGTCCATTGCGTGCAGGGGGGGTCTACGAGCAGTACTTC. Translated: CASSPLRAGGVYEQYF. The chain joins TRBV11-2 to TRBJ2-7; tentatively, D is TRBD1 or TRBD2 (7 bases each). V lost 6 bases to trimming and J lost 3 bases, with 21 bases between them. The CDR3 sequence is 16 residues long. CDR1 is SGHAT, CDR2 FQNNGV, per germline.

The chain carries TRBV15 and TRBJ2-3; perhaps TRBD2 as D (6 bases). The CDR3 loop spans 11 amino acids. Trimming cost V 8 bases and J 5 bases, with 8 bases left between them. CDR1 and CDR2 from the germline V gene are LNHNV and YYDKDF (reference sequence). The CDR3 spells CATLGGDTQYF. CDR3 coding DNA: TGTGCCACCCTGGGAGGAGATACGCAGTATTTT.

The chain uses TRBV25-1 and TRBJ2-5, with D unresolved. Trimming cost V 5 bases and J 4 bases, with 5 bases left between them. The germline gives CDR1 MGHDK, CDR2 SYGVNS. The CDR3 covers 11 residues. DNA for the CDR3: TGTGCCAGCAGTCCACGAGAGACCCAGTACTTC. This codes for CASSPRETQYF.

The chain carries TRBV5-1 and TRBJ1-1; weak D call: TRBD1 (5 bases). CDR1 is SGHRS and CDR2 is YFSETQ in the germline V gene. Trimming left V 0 bases short and J 1 base short, with 13 bases between. The CDR3 contains 16 residues. The CDR3 region is CASSLALYGGNTEAFF. The CDR3 coding sequence is TGCGCCAGCAGCTTGGCCCTATACGGGGGGAACACTGAAGCTTTCTTT.

This clone was counted only a few times. V gene TRBV6-5 combines with J gene TRBJ1-1; TRBD1 might be the D (6 bases). Per the germline V gene, CDR1 is MNHEY and CDR2 is SVGAGI. The length of the CDR3 is 14 residues. V gave up 5 bases and J gave up 6 bases, with 16 bases separating them. This chain's CDR3 is CASSPTGYVAEAFF. In DNA form, the CDR3 reads TGTGCCAGCAGTCCCACAGGGTATGTCGCTGAAGCTTTCTTT.

The V and J genes are TRBV7-9 and TRBJ2-1, with D tentatively TRBD1 (6 bases). V lost 5 bases and J lost 8, with 16 bases in between. The CDR3 extends over 14 amino acids. Germline V gene data show CDR1 as SEHNR and CDR2 as FQNEAQ (reference sequence). DNA of the CDR3: TGTGCCAGCAGCCTGGGGGCCTACAACGATGAGCAGTTCTTC. This translates into CASSLGAYNDEQFF.

The table lists this clone with a few counts. The gene calls are TRBV7-9 and TRBJ2-7; no firm D call. The germline CDR1 and CDR2 sequences are SEHNR and FQNEAQ (reference sequence). The CDR3 has 15 amino acids. With 4 bases removed from V and 2 bases from J, the gap between germline ends came to 15 bases. The CDR3 reads CASSSTYGSTYEQYF. The CDR3 DNA sequence: TGTGCCAGCAGCTCGACCTACGGGTCGACCTACGAGCAGTACTTC.

V is TRBV5-1 and J is TRBJ1-1; D gene ambiguous. The CDR3 is 15 residues long. The germline V gene has CDR1 SGHRS and CDR2 YFSETQ. V shed 3 bases and J shed 1 base, with 13 bases lying between them. The CDR3 sequence: CASSSSGRTNTEAFF. CDR3 nucleotides: TGCGCCAGCAGCTCCTCCGGGAGGACGAACACTGAAGCTTTCTTT.

The J gene is TRBJ2-3, the V gene TRBV7-2; D is unresolved. V was cut by 4 bases and J by 2 bases, with 7 bases left in between. The length of the CDR3 is 13 residues. Germline-derived CDR1 and CDR2 are SGHTA and FQGNSA. CDR3 nucleotides: TGTGCCAGCAGCTCGTCTTACACAGATACGCAGTATTTT. Encoded protein: CASSSSYTDTQYF.

The chain recombines TRBV7-8 with TRBJ2-7, with TRBD1 matching over 7 bases. The CDR3 covers 14 residues. V lost 5 bases to trimming and J lost 0 bases; unmatched junction nucleotides: 4. Germline-derived CDR1 and CDR2 are SGHVS and FQNEAQ. Here the CDR3 DNA reads TGTGCCAGCAGCAAACGACAGGGCTCCTACGAGCAGTACTTC. As protein: CASSKRQGSYEQYF.

The rearrangement joins TRBV28 to TRBJ1-4; D is ambiguous. V dropped 6 bases and J dropped 0 bases, with 5 bases sitting between them. Germline CDR1 reads MDHEN; CDR2 reads SYDVKM. The CDR3 is 13 amino acids. CDR3 sequence: CASSEPTNEKLFF. The DNA of the CDR3 is TGTGCCAGCAGCGAGCCAACTAATGAAAAACTGTTTTTT.

This clone was counted a few times. The rearrangement uses TRBV12-5 and TRBJ2-2, with a tentative D call TRBD1 (6 bases). Per the germline V gene, CDR1 is LGHNT and CDR2 is FRNRAP. The CDR3 contains 16 residues. Trimming stripped 0 bases from V and 5 bases from J, with 13 bases between. The CDR3 loop reads CASGLVAGERTGELFF. The CDR3 DNA sequence: TGTGCTAGTGGTTTGGTTGCAGGGGAGAGAACCGGGGAGCTGTTTTTT.

The chain combines TRBV4-3 with TRBJ2-7, with 7 bases matching TRBD1. This CDR3 spans 15 amino acids. The V gene end was trimmed by 0 bases and the J gene end by 2 bases; junction bases not matched to a gene: 4. The germline V gene encodes CDR1 LGHNA and CDR2 YSLEER. The CDR3 DNA sequence: TGCGCCAGCAGCCAAGAGTGGCAGGGGGCCTACGAGCAGTACTTC. Its translation: CASSQEWQGAYEQYF.